This section outlines one TCR beta chain sequence together with its context. This sample stems from a study of long-term antiretroviral therapy in people with HIV. Trimming at V came to 0 bases and at J to 4 bases, leaving 3 bases not matched to a gene. Germline V gene sequence: CDR1 SGHRS, CDR2 YFSETQ. The CDR3 loop spans 15 amino acids. The run of the v3.0 immunoSEQ assay was at survey level. Sequencing used immunoSEQ multiplex PCR; TCRdb keeps in-frame clones, though not all of them. The table has 20,000 to 25,000 clones, approximately 80% seen once. This TCR was recovered from a woman in her 30s with HIV. This chain connects TRBV5-1 to TRBJ1-1; 10 bases line up with TRBD1. The starting material was unsorted PBMCs, obtained 0.2 years after starting antiretroviral therapy. The CDR3 loop reads CASSLGTGGGTEAFF. For the CDR3, the DNA is TGCGCCAGCAGCTTGGGGACAGGGGGTGGCACTGAAGCTTTCTTT.